These 21 T cell receptor beta chains originate from one sample sequenced in a study of blood T cell repertoires in COVID-19. This table comes from immunoSEQ multiplex PCR, and its TCRdb copy is limited to in-frame clones, with some not included. The top ten hold 4.5% to 5.5% of the sample, which has about 200,000 clones, approximately 89% seen once. Sequenced: peripheral blood. All receptors come from a woman in her thirties or forties with acute or convalescent COVID-19.

V usage is TRBV6-6 and J usage is TRBJ2-3; 16 positions agree with TRBD2. The CDR3 totals 18 residues. CDR1 and CDR2 (germline): MNHNY, SVGAGI (reference sequence). Trimming removed 5 bases from V and 1 base from J; junction bases left unmatched: 6. Here the CDR3 reads CASSRDGTSGGGTDTQYF. CDR3 DNA sequence: TGTGCCAGCAGTCGCGACGGGACTAGCGGGGGGGGCACAGATACGCAGTATTTT.

The chain is built from TRBV18 and TRBJ1-3; the D is unclear. Germline-derived CDR1 and CDR2 are KGHSH and LQKENI. Trimming took 2 bases from V and 0 from J, leaving 14 bases between them. There are 17 residues in the CDR3. The CDR3 loop is CASSPTSAGNSGNTIYF. For the CDR3, the DNA is TGTGCCAGCTCACCAACTTCGGCAGGCAACTCTGGAAACACCATATATTTT.

Comments on this clone: Other DNA sequences in this sample translate to the same CDR3. V usage is TRBV6-5 and J usage is TRBJ1-1; TRBD1 agrees at 7 bases. CDR1 MNHEY and CDR2 SVGAGI come from the germline V gene. The CDR3 is 13 amino acids. J was trimmed by 5 bases and V by 6 bases; bases with no gene match: 6. The CDR3: CASRRTGKTEAFF. The DNA of the CDR3 is TGTGCCAGCAGAAGGACAGGCAAAACTGAAGCTTTCTTT.

The rearrangement uses TRBV9 and TRBJ1-2; D call uncertain. The CDR3 runs 16 residues. The ends were cut back, 0 bases at V and 0 bases at J, with 12 bases in the middle. Per germline, CDR1 SGDLS and CDR2 YYNGEE. CDR3 residues: CASSVAPDISNYGYTF. The CDR3 DNA reads TGTGCCAGCAGCGTAGCCCCTGACATCTCTAACTATGGCTACACCTTC. The full variable domain, in which reference TRBV9 and TRBJ1-2 provide the parts outside the CDR3, is DSGVTQTPKHLITATGQRVTLRCSPRSGDLSVYWYQQSLDQGLQFLIQYYNGEERAKGNILERFSAQQFPDLHSELNLSSLELGDSALYFCASSVAPDISNYGYTFGSGTRLTVV.

The V gene is TRBV2, the J gene TRBJ1-2; TRBD1 might be the D (5 bases). With 3 bases removed from V and 4 bases from J, the gap between germline ends came to 12 bases. The CDR3 is made up of 14 amino acids. Germline CDR1 is SNHLY and CDR2 is FYNNEI. The CDR3 region has the DNA TGTGCCAGCAGTGACAGCACAGGCGTCTATGGCTACACCTTC. Amino acids: CASSDSTGVYGYTF.

The J gene is TRBJ2-3, the V gene TRBV11-2; 11 bases align to TRBD2. The length of the CDR3 is 16 residues. The V and J ends lost 2 bases and 2 bases, in that order; junction bases with no gene match: 3. Germline V gene sequence: CDR1 SGHAT, CDR2 FQNNGV. The chain's CDR3 is CASSLTSGGITDTQYF. The CDR3 nucleotides are TGTGCCAGCAGCTTAACTAGCGGGGGTATCACAGATACGCAGTATTTT. Looking up the rest from reference TRBV11-2 and TRBJ2-3 gives the full variable domain: EAGVAQSPRYKIIEKRQSVAFWCNPISGHATLYWYQQILGQGPKLLIQFQNNGVVDDSQLPKDRFSAERLKGVDSTLKIQPAKLEDSAVYLCASSLTSGGITDTQYFGPGTRLTVL.

This sequence joins TRBV12-3 or TRBV12-4 and TRBJ2-1, with D unclear. The germline V and J ends were trimmed by 7 bases and 3 bases, with 10 bases remaining between them. The CDR3 has 13 residues. The CDR3: CASTYSVYNEQFF. The CDR3 DNA reads as TGTGCCAGCACCTATAGTGTCTACAATGAGCAGTTCTTC.

In its sample, this clone was seen once. The rearrangement links TRBV6-4 to TRBJ1-2, with a possible D match to TRBD1 (5 bases). The CDR3 runs to 13 residues. CDR1 is MRHNA and CDR2 is SNTAGT in the germline V gene. V was trimmed by 1 base and J by 7 bases, leaving 10 bases between them. The DNA of the CDR3 is TGTGCCAGCAGTGACTATACAGGAGCTGGCTACACCTTC. Amino acid sequence: CASSDYTGAGYTF.

The V call is TRBV10-3, the J call TRBJ1-1; 9 bases line up with TRBD1. After removal of 6 bases from V and 4 bases from J, the junction contained 3 bases not matched to a gene. The V gene's germline CDR1 is ENHRY and CDR2 SYGVKD. The CDR3 has 13 amino acids. The CDR3 sequence: CAIRETGGTEAFF. The CDR3 coding sequence is TGTGCCATCAGGGAGACAGGGGGCACTGAAGCTTTCTTT.

This chain connects TRBV6-5 to TRBJ1-5, with 12 bases fitting TRBD1. The CDR3 contains 15 residues. Germline values: CDR1 MNHEY, CDR2 SVGAGI. Trimming removed 7 bases from V and 5 bases from J; junction bases left unmatched: 6. CDR3: CASIAGQGAYQPQHF. The CDR3 coding sequence is TGTGCCAGCATTGCGGGACAGGGGGCATATCAGCCCCAGCATTTT.

The V call is TRBV5-1, the J call TRBJ1-3, with 10 bases aligning to TRBD1. The ends lost 4 bases at V and 5 bases at J; junction bases unmatched: 6. The CDR3 is made up of 15 amino acids. Per the germline V gene, CDR1 is SGHRS and CDR2 is YFSETQ. This chain's CDR3 is CASSPSGQGRNTIYF. For the CDR3, the DNA is TGCGCCAGCAGCCCGTCGGGACAGGGGAGAAACACCATATATTTT.

This chain uses TRBV13 with TRBJ2-5; a possible D gene is TRBD1 (5 bases). Germline values: CDR1 PRHDT, CDR2 FYEKMQ (reference sequence). Trimming removed 7 bases at V and 3 bases at J, with 18 bases between. CDR3 size: 15 residues. CDR3 region: CASTPKGHPEETQYF. In DNA form, the CDR3 reads TGTGCCAGCACCCCAAAGGGGCACCCAGAAGAGACCCAGTACTTC.

The chain uses TRBV19 and TRBJ1-2, with 8 bases matching TRBD1. CDR3 length: 15 amino acids. Unmatched junction bases numbered 6, after V lost 0 bases and J lost 6 bases. CDR1 and CDR2 (germline): LNHDA, SQIVND (reference sequence). The chain's CDR3 is CASSIDLRTGNGYTF. The CDR3 nucleotides are TGTGCCAGTAGTATAGATCTTCGGACAGGGAATGGCTACACCTTC.

The chain employs TRBV10-1 and TRBJ2-1; 14 nucleotides line up with TRBD2. The CDR3 runs 17 residues. Trimming removed 10 bases from V and 5 bases from J; junction bases left unmatched: 13. The germline V gene encodes CDR1 WNHNN and CDR2 SYGVQD (reference sequence). DNA for the CDR3: TGCGCCACCCCACGGACTAGCGGGGGGAACCATAACAATGAGCAGTTCTTC. This sequence encodes CATPRTSGGNHNNEQFF.

The chain is built from TRBV19 and TRBJ1-5; possibly TRBD1 for D (6 bases). Germline V gene sequence: CDR1 LNHDA, CDR2 SQIVND (reference sequence). The CDR3 spans 16 residues. Trimming took off 1 base at V and 6 bases at J, with 16 bases between the two ends. The CDR3 nucleotides are TGTGCCAGTAGTATAGTGGACAGAGGTATTGCTCAGCCCCAGCATTTT. Protein product: CASSIVDRGIAQPQHF.

This clone was recorded only once. The chain couples TRBV12-3 or TRBV12-4 to TRBJ1-2; D not certain. The CDR3 contains 12 residues. With 5 bases removed from V and 1 base from J, the gap between germline ends came to 5 bases. The chain's CDR3 is CASSENNYGYTF. The CDR3 DNA is TGTGCCAGCAGTGAGAATAACTATGGCTACACCTTC.

The J gene is TRBJ1-3, the V gene TRBV5-1; no firm D call. The V end was cut by 0 bases, the J end by 2 bases, with 6 bases between. Germline CDR1 SGHRS, CDR2 YFSETQ. The CDR3 totals 14 residues. The CDR3 nucleotides read TGCGCCAGCAGCTTGGTTGCGGCTGGAAACACCATATATTTT. Translation: CASSLVAAGNTIYF. The full variable domain, completed using reference TRBV5-1 and TRBJ1-3, is KAGVTQTPRYLIKTRGQQVTLSCSPISGHRSVSWYQQTPGQGLQFLFEYFSETQRNKGNFPGRFSGRQFSNSRSEMNVSTLELGDSALYLCASSLVAAGNTIYFGEGSWLTVV.

The chain couples TRBV24-1 to TRBJ1-5; D remains unclear. Germline V gene data show CDR1 as KGHDR and CDR2 as SFDVKD. The CDR3 is 14 amino acids. Trimming took 4 bases from V and 2 from J, leaving 8 bases between them. CDR3 sequence (DNA): TGTGCCACCAGTGACAGCCAGGGCAATCAGCCCCAGCATTTT. It yields the protein CATSDSQGNQPQHF.

The chain links TRBV2 to TRBJ2-3, with TRBD2 matching over 12 bases. Germline CDR1 and CDR2: SNHLY and FYNNEI. Unmatched junction bases numbered 1, after V lost 3 bases and J lost 3 bases. The CDR3 runs 15 residues. The CDR3: CASSDGLAGTDTQYF. The CDR3 region has the DNA TGTGCCAGCAGTGACGGACTAGCGGGGACAGATACGCAGTATTTT.

This clone occurred once. V usage is TRBV4-1 and J usage is TRBJ1-2, with 8 bases aligning to TRBD1. The V and J ends lost 4 bases and 5 bases, in that order; junction bases with no gene match: 9. Germline V gene lookup returns CDR1 MGHRA and CDR2 YSYEKL. This CDR3 spans 15 amino acids. The CDR3 is CASSPGQGALYGYTF. CDR3 bases: TGCGCCAGCAGCCCGGGTCAGGGGGCCCTATATGGCTACACCTTC.

The V and J genes are TRBV5-6 and TRBJ2-3, with 12 positions matching TRBD2. The CDR3 is 16 residues long. Germline CDR1 is SGHDT and CDR2 is YYEEEE. Trimming took 3 bases from V and 4 from J; bases not matched to a gene: 6. The CDR3 loop is CASSYRTSGVADTQYF. CDR3 sequence (DNA): TGTGCCAGCAGCTACCGGACTAGCGGGGTCGCAGATACGCAGTATTTT.